Detailed here is one TCR beta chain. No antigen is known for it. The sample comes from a study of vaccination effects on CD4 cells after COVID-19. At the level of the study: A couple of convalescent patients each provided a sample, at 16 days and at one week before vaccination.

Measured with immunoSEQ multiplex PCR; TCRdb has only the in-frame clones, and not every one. This sample has approximately 29,000 clones; 65% to 75% occur once, and the top ten carry less than 35%. Study results and limitations: Substantial clonal contraction characterized both infection- and vaccine-induced clones late after vaccination.

After expansion with viral peptide pools in the ViraFEST assay, antigen-specific CD4+ T cells were sequenced. With 9 to 11 days of culture completed, CD4+ T cells were isolated. Sometime from March through December 2020, the person acquired a SARS-CoV-2 infection that PCR confirmed. About 2 million PBMC were seeded per well and grown in the presence of 9 to 10 IU/ml IL-2 and 10 ug/ml peptides. A half-medium replacement with IL-2 medium was carried out on days 3 and 7. The source material was CD4+ T cells from PBMCs cultured with a peptide pool, sampled before COVID-19 vaccination. This clonotype was obtained from a human donor who had a prior SARS-CoV-2 infection.

The CDR3, as DNA: TGTGCCAGCAGGTGGACTATCTTCACCGGGGAGCTGTTTTTT. It encodes CASRWTIFTGELFF. This chain links TRBV2 with TRBJ2-2; TRBD2 might be the D (6 bases). Trimming took 6 bases from V and 4 from J, leaving 12 bases between them. Germline values: CDR1 SNHLY, CDR2 FYNNEI. This CDR3 has 14 residues. Combining the CDR3 with reference TRBV2 and TRBJ2-2 gives the whole variable domain EPEVTQTPSHQVTQMGQEVILRCVPISNHLYFYWYRQILGQKVEFLVSFYNNEISEKSEIFDDQFSVERPDGSNFTLKIRSTKLEDSAMYFCASRWTIFTGELFFGEGSRLTVL.